Sequencing of this T cell receptor beta chain was carried out in a study of naive and memory T cell subsets (dated by TCRdb to 2016 to 2017). Notes on the research overall: An open-source, UMI-based TCR alpha and beta sequencing pipeline was applied to sorted naive and memory peripheral blood T cell subsets. RNA was DNase-treated and reverse transcribed with TCR constant-region primers, mostly using SuperScript III. IgG serology results and the functional CMV T cell responses were in complete agreement.

The library was made by UMI-ligation and nested PCR. To cover both TRBC1 and TRBC2, the beta constant-region primer consisted of an equimolar mix of two oligonucleotides. The ligated cDNA went through four rounds of PCR with nested alpha and beta constant-region primers together with the SP2 primer. A single-stranded oligonucleotide carrying the SP2 primer and a 12-nucleotide UMI was ligated to the 3' end of the cDNA by T4 RNA ligase 1. Incubation of the ligation reaction was carried out at 16 degrees C for about 19-25 hours. PCR2 was usually performed as a SYBR Green qPCR and halted at a preset threshold so that over-amplification would not occur. All purifications after the first were performed with Agencourt AMPure XP magnetic beads. Libraries were quantified by Qubit and checked on a TapeStation, with a main peak expected near 650 bp. Pooled libraries were sequenced on an Illumina MiSeq with v2 2x251 paired-end kits, typically giving about 0.9-2.1 million reads per sample. Libraries were pooled at 3 to 4 nM per sample, and about 4.5-7% PhiX was added to improve cluster recognition. The original methods were these. Using tag matching that tolerated one base-pair mismatch, Decombinator assigned V and J genes to FASTQ reads that had been processed by Demultiplexor. By using UMIs, Collapsinator corrected both sequencing errors and the frequency errors caused by PCR heterogeneity. CDR3Translator translated TCRs and extracted CDR3s from the conserved cysteine to the FGXG phenylalanine, flagging non-productive sequences. Gini, Shannon entropy and inverse Simpson indices were calculated on repertoires that had been subsampled to equal numbers of UMI-defined TCRs. Clonotype abundance distributions were fitted to a power law by maximum likelihood within the linear range. For one naive CD8 sample, the pipeline and MIGEC produced similar UMI counts, unique TCR numbers and clonal distributions. A set of several thousand CMV-associated CDR3 sequences, compiled from VDJdb and a published dataset, was used to search the repertoires. TCRdb ran its own pipeline on the public reads, namely fastp trimming at Q25 and MiXCR clone calling, and kept in-frame beta chains. Each CDR3 protein appears once, grouped with its most common genes and DNA. The V and J calls shown here were made by TCRdb, not taken from the authors' results. This sample has about 120,000 distinct CDR3 sequences in its table, and 35% to 40% of those were observed once. The ten largest make up approximately 0.87% of the sample.

The research as a whole found: Once error correction was done, more than 90% of naive TCR sequences showed up just once, which made the naive abundance distributions much steeper than those of the memory subsets. The repertoire findings for the naive and memory subsets could not be validated against a ground truth because none was available. Each clonotype was defined as a single alpha or beta chain sequence rather than as a paired alpha/beta receptor. TCR abundance followed a power law whose exponent differed between naive and memory subsets but was consistent across the three individuals. RNA-based TCR counts may be affected by expression changes linked to T cell activation and differentiation. In both CD4 and CD8 cells, the Gini index increased while Shannon and inverse Simpson diversity decreased from naive through CM, EM and EMRA.

Separate amplification of TCR alpha and beta chain libraries was performed from the second PCR step onward. To determine each donor's CMV status, fresh PBMCs were stimulated overnight with CMV viral lysate, and IFNgamma production from CD4+ T cells was then assessed. CD4 T cells were positively selected with Miltenyi beads, followed by positive selection of CD8 T cells from the CD4-negative fraction. Cells stained for CD3, CD4, CD8, CD45RA, CD27 and a live/dead dye were sorted on a BD Aria II into four subsets by CD45RA and CD27. Blood came from a few healthy volunteers, each fractionated into CD4 and CD8 T cells and then into four differentiation subsets. Roughly 130 ml of peripheral blood was collected from each donor, and PBMC were isolated by Ficoll-Paque PLUS density-gradient centrifugation. After sorting, cells were lysed in RLT buffer, RNA was extracted using a Qiagen RNeasy kit, and the extracted RNA was stored at -80 degrees C.

This clonotype was recorded a few times. Which antigen it targets is not known. No clone much larger than this one lies a single base away; base qualities are absent. The germline V gene sets CDR1 to MNHNS and CDR2 to SASEGT. The CDR3, cysteine through phenylalanine, is 14 amino acids long. The only DNA kept is the CDR3, 42 bases in frame from the first base. A distance of 11 bases separates the germline ends of V and J, which lose 2 bases and 9 bases respectively. The chain is encoded by TRBV6-1 joined to TRBJ1-6, with the D gene uncertain. This receptor was taken from a human donor in good health. Sequenced input: central memory CD4+ T cells from blood. What the cell subset or site label conveys for this sample: central memory, CD45RA- CD27+. This receptor has the CDR3 CASSESAGGSPLHF. The nucleotides are TGTGCCAGCAGTGAATCTGCCGGAGGTTCACCCCTCCACTTT.